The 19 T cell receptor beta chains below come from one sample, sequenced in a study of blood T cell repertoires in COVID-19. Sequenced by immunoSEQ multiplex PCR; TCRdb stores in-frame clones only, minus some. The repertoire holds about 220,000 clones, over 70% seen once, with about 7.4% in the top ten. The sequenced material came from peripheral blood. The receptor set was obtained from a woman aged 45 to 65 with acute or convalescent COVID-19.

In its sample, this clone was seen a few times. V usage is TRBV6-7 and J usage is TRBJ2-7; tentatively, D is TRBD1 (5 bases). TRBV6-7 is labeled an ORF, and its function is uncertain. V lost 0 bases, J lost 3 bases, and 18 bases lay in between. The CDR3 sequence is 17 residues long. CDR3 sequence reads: CASSYSVGQLLVYEQYF. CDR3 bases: TGTGCCAGCAGTTACTCGGTGGGGCAGCTCCTCGTCTACGAGCAGTACTTC.

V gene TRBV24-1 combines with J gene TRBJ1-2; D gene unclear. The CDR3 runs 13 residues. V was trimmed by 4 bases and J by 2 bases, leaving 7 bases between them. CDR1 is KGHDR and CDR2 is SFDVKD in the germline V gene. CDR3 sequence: CATSDPLNYGYTF. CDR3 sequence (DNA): TGTGCCACCAGTGACCCCTTAAACTATGGCTACACCTTC.

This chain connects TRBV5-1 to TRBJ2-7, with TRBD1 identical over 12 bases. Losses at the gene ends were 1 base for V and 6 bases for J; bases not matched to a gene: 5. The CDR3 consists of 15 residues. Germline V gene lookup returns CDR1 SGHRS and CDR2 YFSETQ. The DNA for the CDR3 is TGCGCCAGCAGCTTGTTGGGGACAGGGGGCGGCGAGCAGTACTTC. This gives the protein CASSLLGTGGGEQYF. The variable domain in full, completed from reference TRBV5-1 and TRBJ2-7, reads KAGVTQTPRYLIKTRGQQVTLSCSPISGHRSVSWYQQTPGQGLQFLFEYFSETQRNKGNFPGRFSGRQFSNSRSEMNVSTLELGDSALYLCASSLLGTGGGEQYFGPGTRLTVT.

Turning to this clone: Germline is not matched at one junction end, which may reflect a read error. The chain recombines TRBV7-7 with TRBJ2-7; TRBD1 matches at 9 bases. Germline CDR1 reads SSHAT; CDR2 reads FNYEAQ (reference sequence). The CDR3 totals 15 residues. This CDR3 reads CASSLGAGQGDEQYF. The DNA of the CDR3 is TGTGCTAGCAGCTTAGGCGCGGGACAGGGCGACGAGCAGTACTTC. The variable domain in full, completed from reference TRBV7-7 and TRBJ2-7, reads GAGVSQSPRYKVTKRGQDVTLRCDPISSHATLYWYQQALGQGPEFLTYFNYEAQPDKSGLPSDRFSAERPEGSISTLTIQRTEQRDSAMYRCASSLGAGQGDEQYFGPGTRLTVT.

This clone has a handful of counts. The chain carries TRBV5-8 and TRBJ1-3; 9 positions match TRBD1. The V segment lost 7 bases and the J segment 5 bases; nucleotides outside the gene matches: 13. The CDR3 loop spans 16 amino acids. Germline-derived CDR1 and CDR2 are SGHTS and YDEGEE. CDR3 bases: TGTGCCAGCTTCGGGGGGACAGGGAATAGAAGAAACACCATATATTTT. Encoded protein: CASFGGTGNRRNTIYF.

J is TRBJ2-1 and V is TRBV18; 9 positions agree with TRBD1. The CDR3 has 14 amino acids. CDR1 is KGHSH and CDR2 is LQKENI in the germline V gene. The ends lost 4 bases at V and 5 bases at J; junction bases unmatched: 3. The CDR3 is CASSRRTGDNEQFF. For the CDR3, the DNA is TGTGCCAGCTCACGTCGGACAGGGGACAATGAGCAGTTCTTC. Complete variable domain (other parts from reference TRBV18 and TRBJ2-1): NAGVMQNPRHLVRRRGQEARLRCSPMKGHSHVYWYRQLPEEGLKFMVYLQKENIIDESGMPKERFSAEFPKEGPSILRIQQVVRGDSAAYFCASSRRTGDNEQFFGPGTRLTVL.

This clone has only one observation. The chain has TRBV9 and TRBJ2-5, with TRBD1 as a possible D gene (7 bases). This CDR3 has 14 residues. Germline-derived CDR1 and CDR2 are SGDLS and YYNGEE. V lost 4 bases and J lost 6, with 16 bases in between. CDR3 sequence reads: CASSPGQGGQTQYF. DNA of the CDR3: TGTGCCAGCAGCCCCGGGCAGGGGGGACAGACCCAGTACTTC.

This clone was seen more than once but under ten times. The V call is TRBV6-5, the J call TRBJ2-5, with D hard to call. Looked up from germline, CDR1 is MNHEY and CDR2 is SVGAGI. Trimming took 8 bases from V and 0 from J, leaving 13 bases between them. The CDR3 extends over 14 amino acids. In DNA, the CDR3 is TGTGCCAGCCAGGAACAGCCCGACCAAGAGACCCAGTACTTC. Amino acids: CASQEQPDQETQYF.

The CDR3 loop is CSASRGLAGVDEQFF. CDR3 coding DNA: TGCAGTGCTAGTAGAGGGCTAGCGGGAGTGGATGAGCAGTTCTTC. The rearrangement links TRBV20-1 to TRBJ2-1; the match to TRBD2 covers 10 bases. CDR1 and CDR2 (germline): DFQATT, SNEGSKA (reference sequence). The CDR3 extends over 15 amino acids. Trimming cost V 3 bases and J 8 bases; bases outside gene matches: 10.

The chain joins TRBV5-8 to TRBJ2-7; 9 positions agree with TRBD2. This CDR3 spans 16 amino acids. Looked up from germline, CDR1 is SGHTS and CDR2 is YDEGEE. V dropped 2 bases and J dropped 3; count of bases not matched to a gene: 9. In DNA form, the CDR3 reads TGTGCCAGCAGCTTACCTCCGGGACTAGCCTACTACGAGCAGTACTTC. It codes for CASSLPPGLAYYEQYF.

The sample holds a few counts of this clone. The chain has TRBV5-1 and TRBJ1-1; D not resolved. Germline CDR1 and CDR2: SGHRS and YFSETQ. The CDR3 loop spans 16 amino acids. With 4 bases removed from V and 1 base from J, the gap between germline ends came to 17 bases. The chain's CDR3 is CASSAKAGKENTEAFF. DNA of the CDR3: TGCGCCAGCAGCGCAAAGGCAGGAAAAGAGAACACTGAAGCTTTCTTT.

The CDR3 protein is CASSPRVGQGPQETQYF. CDR3 coding DNA: TGTGCCAGCAGCCCCCGGGTAGGACAGGGGCCGCAAGAGACCCAGTACTTC. V usage is TRBV3-1 (or the pseudogene TRBV3-2) and J usage is TRBJ2-5, with 9 positions matching TRBD1. The CDR3 consists of 17 residues. J gave up 2 bases and V 4 bases, and 11 bases lay outside the gene matches. Germline V gene data show CDR1 as LGHDT and CDR2 as YNNKEL (reference sequence).

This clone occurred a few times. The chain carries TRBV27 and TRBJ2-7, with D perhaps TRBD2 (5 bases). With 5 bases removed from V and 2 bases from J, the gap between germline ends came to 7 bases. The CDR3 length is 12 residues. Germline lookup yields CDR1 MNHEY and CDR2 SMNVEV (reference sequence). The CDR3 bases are TGTGCCAGCAGTGACGGGACCTACGAGCAGTACTTC. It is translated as CASSDGTYEQYF.

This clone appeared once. CDR3 nucleotide sequence: TGTGCCAGCAGTGGCCCGGGACAGGGCAATCAGCCCCAGCATTTT. Translation gives CASSGPGQGNQPQHF. This sequence joins TRBV6-6 and TRBJ1-5; 8 positions match TRBD1. V shed 5 bases and J 2 bases; nucleotides not matched to a gene: 5. This CDR3 comprises 15 residues. CDR1 is MNHNY and CDR2 is SVGAGI in the germline V gene (reference sequence).

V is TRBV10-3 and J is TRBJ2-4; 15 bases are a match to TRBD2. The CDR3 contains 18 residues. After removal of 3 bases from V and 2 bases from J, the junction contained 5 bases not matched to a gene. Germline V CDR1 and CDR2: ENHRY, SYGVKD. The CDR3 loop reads CAISEGLAGGGTKNIQYF. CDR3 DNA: TGTGCCATCAGTGAAGGACTAGCGGGAGGGGGGACCAAAAACATTCAGTACTTC.

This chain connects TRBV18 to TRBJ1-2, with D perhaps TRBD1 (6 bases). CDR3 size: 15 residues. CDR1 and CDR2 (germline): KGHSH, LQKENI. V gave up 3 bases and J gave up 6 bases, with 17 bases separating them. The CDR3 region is CASSPAGTRGNGYTF. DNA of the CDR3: TGTGCCAGCTCACCGGCCGGGACACGAGGGAATGGCTACACCTTC.

The CDR3 DNA follows: TGTGCCAGCAGCCCTAGCGGGAGGGTACAAGAGACCCAGTACTTC. This translates into CASSPSGRVQETQYF. This rearrangement joins TRBV9 to TRBJ2-5; 12 bases are a match to TRBD2. V lost 4 bases to trimming and J lost 2 bases; unmatched junction nucleotides: 3. This CDR3 spans 15 amino acids. Germline V lookup: CDR1 SGDLS, CDR2 YYNGEE.

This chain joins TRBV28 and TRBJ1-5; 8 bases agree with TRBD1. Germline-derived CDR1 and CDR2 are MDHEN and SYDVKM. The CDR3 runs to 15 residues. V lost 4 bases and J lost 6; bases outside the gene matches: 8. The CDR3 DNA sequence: TGTGCCAGCAGTTCCGGACAGGGAAGGGGTCAGCCCCAGCATTTT. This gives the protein CASSSGQGRGQPQHF.

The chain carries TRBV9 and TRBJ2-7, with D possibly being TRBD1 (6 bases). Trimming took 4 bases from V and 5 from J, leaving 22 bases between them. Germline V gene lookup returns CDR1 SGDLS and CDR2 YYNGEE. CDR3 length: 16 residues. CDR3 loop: CASSPRTSQGLDEQYF. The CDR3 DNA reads TGTGCCAGCAGCCCCCGGACCTCACAGGGTCTGGACGAGCAGTACTTC. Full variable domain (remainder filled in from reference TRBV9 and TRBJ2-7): DSGVTQTPKHLITATGQRVTLRCSPRSGDLSVYWYQQSLDQGLQFLIQYYNGEERAKGNILERFSAQQFPDLHSELNLSSLELGDSALYFCASSPRTSQGLDEQYFGPGTRLTVT.